What follows is one T cell receptor beta chain and its context. TCRdb passed the PCR reads through MiXCR, listing each CDR3 protein once. Altogether some 10,000 distinct CDR3 sequences are present, roughly 54% being singletons, with the ten largest covering around 25%. The germline V gene encodes CDR1 SGHKS and CDR2 YYEKEE (reference sequence). This CDR3 has 12 amino acids. Trimming cost V 7 bases and J 4 bases, with 9 bases left between them. This entry is derived from a study of tumor-infiltrating lymphocytes in oesophageal squamous cell carcinoma. This sequence joins TRBV5-5 and TRBJ2-1, with D unclear. The specimen sequenced was esophageal tumor tissue. This TCR was sampled from a male donor with esophageal squamous cell carcinoma. Here the CDR3 reads CASRLVYNEQFF. CDR3 DNA: TGTGCCAGCCGGCTAGTTTACAATGAGCAGTTCTTC.